This entry concerns a single T cell receptor (beta chain). Assay used: immunoSEQ multiplex PCR; TCRdb lists only in-frame clones, some missing. The data contain under 95,000 clones, 70% to 90% of them singletons. This CDR3 has 16 residues. Germline CDR1 is LNHDA and CDR2 is SQIVND (reference sequence). Trimming cost V 4 bases and J 9 bases; bases outside gene matches: 9. These data are taken from a study of OX40 agonist ivuxolimab in advanced cancers. Sequenced here: CD4+ or CD8+ T cells sorted from blood, sampled in a trial of the OX40 agonist ivuxolimab. The chain recombines TRBV19 with TRBJ2-1; 13 nucleotides align to TRBD2. This receptor was obtained from an adult with an advanced solid tumor such as melanoma, head and neck, liver or kidney cancer. CDR3 nucleotides: TGTGCCAGTAGTACCGTACTAGCGGGAGGGCTCGGTGAGCAGTTCTTC. Amino acid sequence: CASSTVLAGGLGEQFF.